This TCR beta chain appears in the sequencing data of a study of Ad26.COV2.S vaccination and SARS-CoV-2 variants. The study, taken as a whole, reports: The analyses of TCR breadth and depth may have understated the size of total T cell responses.

V was trimmed by 1 base and J by 6 bases, leaving 10 bases between them. The CDR3 sequence is 13 residues long. Germline V gene lookup returns CDR1 MDHEN and CDR2 SYDVKM. As for this clone: Its target is unknown.

Indicated treatment: roughly 20 received Ad26.COV2.S at low or high dose, single or two shots; a few received placebo; per-sample allocation not given. Sample collection was performed on day 63 after the first vaccine or placebo injection. Data came from immunoSEQ multiplex PCR; TCRdb stores just in-frame clones and leaves some out. The sample comprises around 400,000 clones, 89% of which are singletons, and under 2% rests with the top ten. The receptor's source is a person between 18 and 65 years old who received the Ad26.COV2.S COVID-19 vaccine or a placebo. This sequence joins TRBV28 and TRBJ2-7, with D perhaps being TRBD1 or TRBD2 (5 bases each). The sequences come from peripheral blood, collected in a trial of Ad26.COV2.S vaccine versus placebo. CDR3: CASSLYGAPEQYF. Here the CDR3 DNA reads TGTGCCAGCAGTTTATACGGGGCACCCGAGCAGTACTTC.